This section outlines one TCR beta chain sequence together with its context. Trimming cost V 4 bases and J 4 bases; bases outside gene matches: 8. CDR1 SGHTS and CDR2 YDEGEE come from the germline V gene. The CDR3 consists of 15 residues. The treatment here: around 19 received Ad26.COV2.S at low or high dose, single or two shots; roughly 5 received placebo; per-sample allocation not given. Sample collection was performed on day 63 after the first vaccine or placebo injection. Only in-frame clones appear in the TCRdb table, and some are missing; sequencing was by immunoSEQ multiplex PCR. This sample has roughly 500,000 clones, with roughly 87% found just once. The data are from a study of Ad26.COV2.S vaccination and SARS-CoV-2 variants.

The TCR comes from a person aged 18 to 59 who received the Ad26.COV2.S COVID-19 vaccine or a placebo. Sequenced material: peripheral blood, taken in a trial of Ad26.COV2.S vaccine versus placebo. The chain uses TRBV5-8 and TRBJ2-1; 7 bases map to TRBD2. This CDR3 is CASSAGLAAYNEQFF. CDR3 nucleotide sequence: TGTGCCAGCAGCGCTGGGCTAGCGGCGTACAATGAGCAGTTCTTC.